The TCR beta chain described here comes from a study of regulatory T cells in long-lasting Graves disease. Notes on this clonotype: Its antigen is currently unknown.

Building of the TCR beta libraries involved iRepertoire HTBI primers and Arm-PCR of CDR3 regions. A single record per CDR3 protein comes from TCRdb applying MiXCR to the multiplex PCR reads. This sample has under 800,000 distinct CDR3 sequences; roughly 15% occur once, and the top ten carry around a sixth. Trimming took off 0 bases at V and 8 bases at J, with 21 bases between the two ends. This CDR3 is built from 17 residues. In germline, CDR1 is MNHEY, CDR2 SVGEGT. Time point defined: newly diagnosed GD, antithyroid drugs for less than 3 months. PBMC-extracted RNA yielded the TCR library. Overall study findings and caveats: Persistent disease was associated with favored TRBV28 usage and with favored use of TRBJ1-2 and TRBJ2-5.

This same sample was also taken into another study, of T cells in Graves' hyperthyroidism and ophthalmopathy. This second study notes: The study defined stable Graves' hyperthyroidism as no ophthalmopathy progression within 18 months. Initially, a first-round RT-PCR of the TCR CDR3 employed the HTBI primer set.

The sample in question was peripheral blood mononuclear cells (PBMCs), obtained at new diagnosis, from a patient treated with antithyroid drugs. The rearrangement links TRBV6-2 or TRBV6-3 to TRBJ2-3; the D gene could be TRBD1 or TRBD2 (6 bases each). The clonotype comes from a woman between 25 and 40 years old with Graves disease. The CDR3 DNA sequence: TGTGCCAGCAGTTACTCGTCGGACAGCACTGTTAGCGGTACGCAGTATTTT. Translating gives CASSYSSDSTVSGTQYF.